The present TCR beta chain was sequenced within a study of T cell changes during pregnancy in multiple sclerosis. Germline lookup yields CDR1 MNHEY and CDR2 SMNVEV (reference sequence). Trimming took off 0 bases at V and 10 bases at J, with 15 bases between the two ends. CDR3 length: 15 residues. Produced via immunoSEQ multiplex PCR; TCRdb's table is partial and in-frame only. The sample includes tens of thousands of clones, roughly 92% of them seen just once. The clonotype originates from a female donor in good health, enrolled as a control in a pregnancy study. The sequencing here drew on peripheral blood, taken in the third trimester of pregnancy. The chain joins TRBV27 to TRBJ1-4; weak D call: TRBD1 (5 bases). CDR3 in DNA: TGTGCCAGCAGTTTATCCGGACACCCGCCGGGAAAACTGTTTTTT. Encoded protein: CASSLSGHPPGKLFF.